The source of this T cell receptor beta chain is a study of blood T cell repertoires in COVID-19. About the research overall: The analysed material was cDNA or gDNA that came from T cells, B-cell-depleted T cells, or PBMCs.

Clones were sequenced by immunoSEQ multiplex PCR, and TCRdb holds only the in-frame ones, with some missing. Of approximately 100,000 clones in the sample, around 85% are singletons; the top ten hold approximately 14%. Germline V gene data show CDR1 as SGHNT and CDR2 as YYREEE (reference sequence). V was cut by 4 bases and J by 10 bases, with 18 bases left in between. CDR3 size: 14 residues. This clonotype originated in a woman aged 70-85 years with acute or convalescent COVID-19. The sequenced material came from peripheral blood. This rearrangement joins TRBV5-4 to TRBJ2-1, with D possibly being TRBD1 (7 bases). The CDR3 sequence is CASSTQGGPSEQFF. The CDR3 region has the DNA TGTGCCAGCAGCACCCAGGGGGGCCCGAGCGAGCAGTTCTTC.